What follows is one TCR beta chain and its context. Germline V gene data show CDR1 as MGHDK and CDR2 as SYGVNS. The CDR3 is 11 amino acids. Trimming shortened V by 9 bases and J by 9 bases, and 9 bases separated the two germline ends. This sample was taken from a study of blood T cells in healthy people across ages. A sample-barcoded 5' primer and a J-beta primer mix were used in a second PCR of roughly 6 to 11 cycles. All samples yielded 2.5 million or more CDR3-containing paired-end reads. One entry per CDR3 protein, called by TCRdb with MiXCR from the 5' RACE reads. The sample lists around 400,000 distinct CDR3 sequences, 45% to 60% occurring once.

The chain is built from TRBV25-1 and TRBJ1-6; D unresolved. The specimen sequenced was blood. The clonotype was recovered from a man aged 60 to 69 in good health. Here the CDR3 reads CARCGVSPLHF. The CDR3 DNA reads as TGTGCCAGATGTGGTGTTTCACCCCTCCACTTT.